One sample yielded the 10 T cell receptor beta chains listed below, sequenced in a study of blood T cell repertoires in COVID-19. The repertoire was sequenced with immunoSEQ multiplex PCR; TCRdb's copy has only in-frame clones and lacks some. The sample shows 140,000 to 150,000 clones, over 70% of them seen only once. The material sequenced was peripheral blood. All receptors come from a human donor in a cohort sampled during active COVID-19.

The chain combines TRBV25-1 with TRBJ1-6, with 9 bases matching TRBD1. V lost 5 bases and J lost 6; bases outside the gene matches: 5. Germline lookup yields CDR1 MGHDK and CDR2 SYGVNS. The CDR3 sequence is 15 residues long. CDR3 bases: TGTGCCAGCAGTCCCCGGACAGGGGTTAATTCACCCCTCCACTTT. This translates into CASSPRTGVNSPLHF.

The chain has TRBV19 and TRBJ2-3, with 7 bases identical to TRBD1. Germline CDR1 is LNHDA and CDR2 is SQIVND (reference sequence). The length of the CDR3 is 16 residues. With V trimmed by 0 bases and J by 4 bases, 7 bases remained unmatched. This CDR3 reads CASSIETTGDPDTQYF. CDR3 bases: TGTGCCAGTAGTATAGAGACTACAGGGGACCCAGATACGCAGTATTTT.

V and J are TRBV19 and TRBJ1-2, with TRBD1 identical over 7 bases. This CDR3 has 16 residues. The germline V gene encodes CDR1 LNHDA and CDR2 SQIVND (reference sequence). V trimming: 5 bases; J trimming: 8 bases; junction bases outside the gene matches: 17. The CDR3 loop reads CASSVTGTALSRGYTF. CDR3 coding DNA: TGTGCCAGTAGTGTAACCGGGACAGCCCTATCCCGAGGCTACACCTTC.

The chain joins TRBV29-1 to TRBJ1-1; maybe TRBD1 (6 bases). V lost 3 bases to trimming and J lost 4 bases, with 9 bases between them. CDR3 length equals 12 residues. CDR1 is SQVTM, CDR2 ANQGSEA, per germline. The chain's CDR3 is CSVDRGGTEAFF. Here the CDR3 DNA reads TGCAGCGTTGATCGAGGGGGCACTGAAGCTTTCTTT.

CDR3 DNA sequence: TGTGCCAGCAGCTTGGCGCGGAGGGGAGCTAACTATGGCTACACCTTC. It yields the protein CASSLARRGANYGYTF. The chain uses TRBV5-6 and TRBJ1-2, with D maybe TRBD1 (5 bases). Germline CDR1 and CDR2: SGHDT and YYEEEE. The CDR3 length is 16 residues. Trimming shortened V by 0 bases and J by 0 bases, and 12 bases separated the two germline ends. Full variable domain (rest looked up from reference TRBV5-6 and TRBJ1-2): DAGVTQSPTHLIKTRGQQVTLRCSPKSGHDTVSWYQQALGQGPQFIFQYYEEEERQRGNFPDRFSGHQFPNYSSELNVNALLLGDSALYLCASSLARRGANYGYTFGSGTRLTVV.

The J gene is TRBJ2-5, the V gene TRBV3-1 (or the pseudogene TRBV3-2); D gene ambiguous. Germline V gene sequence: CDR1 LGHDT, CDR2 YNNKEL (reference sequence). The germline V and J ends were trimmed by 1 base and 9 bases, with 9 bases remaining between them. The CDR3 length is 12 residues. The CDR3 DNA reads TGTGCCAGCAGCCAAGGGGCCTCCGCCCAGTACTTC. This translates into CASSQGASAQYF.

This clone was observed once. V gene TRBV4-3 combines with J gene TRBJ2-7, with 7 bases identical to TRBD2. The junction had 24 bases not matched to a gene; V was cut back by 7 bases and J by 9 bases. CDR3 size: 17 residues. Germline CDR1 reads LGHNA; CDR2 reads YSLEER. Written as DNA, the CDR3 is TGCGCCAGCAACGCAAAGGGGTGTGGGCAGCGGGAACGCGGGCAGTACTTC. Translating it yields CASNAKGCGQRERGQYF.

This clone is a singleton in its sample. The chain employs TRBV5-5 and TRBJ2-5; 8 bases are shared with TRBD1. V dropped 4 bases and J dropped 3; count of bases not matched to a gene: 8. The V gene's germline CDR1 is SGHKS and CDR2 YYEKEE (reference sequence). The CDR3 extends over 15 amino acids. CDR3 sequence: CASSRPGGSEETQYF. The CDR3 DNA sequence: TGTGCCAGCAGCAGACCAGGGGGCAGCGAAGAGACCCAGTACTTC.

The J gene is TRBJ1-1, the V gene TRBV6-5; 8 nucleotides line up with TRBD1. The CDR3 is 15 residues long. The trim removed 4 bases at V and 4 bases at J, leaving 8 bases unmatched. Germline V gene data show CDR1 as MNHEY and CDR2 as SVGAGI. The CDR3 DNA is TGTGCCAGCAGTTGGGGGACAGGAGCTTTCACTGAAGCTTTCTTT. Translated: CASSWGTGAFTEAFF.

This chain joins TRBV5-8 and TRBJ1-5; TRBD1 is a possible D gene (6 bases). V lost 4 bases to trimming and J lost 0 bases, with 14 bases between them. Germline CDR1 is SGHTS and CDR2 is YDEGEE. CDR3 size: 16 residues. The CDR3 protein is CASSPWTANSNQPQHF. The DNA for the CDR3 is TGTGCCAGCAGCCCCTGGACAGCTAATAGCAATCAGCCCCAGCATTTT.